The 10 T cell receptor beta chains presented below share a single source sample, sequenced in a study of shared clonotypes between healthy human individuals. Assay used: immunoSEQ multiplex PCR; TCRdb lists only in-frame clones, some missing. The table shows roughly 490,000 clones, with around three quarters occurring only once. The sample consisted of PBMCs. The receptors come from a middle-aged woman in good health. Some clones in this sample may be carry-over from other donors' samples.

The chain recombines TRBV7-2 with TRBJ2-1; D gene uncertain. This CDR3 has 14 amino acids. Trimming stripped 5 bases from V and 8 bases from J, with 16 bases between. Germline CDR1 reads SGHTA; CDR2 reads FQGNSA. The CDR3 reads CASSNPPGAHEQFF. The DNA of the CDR3 is TGTGCCAGCAGCAACCCTCCCGGTGCGCATGAGCAGTTCTTC. Combining the CDR3 with reference TRBV7-2 and TRBJ2-1 gives the whole variable domain GAGVSQSPSNKVTEKGKDVELRCDPISGHTALYWYRQSLGQGLEFLIYFQGNSAPDKSGLPSDRFSAERTGGSVSTLTIQRTQQEDSAVYLCASSNPPGAHEQFFGPGTRLTVL.

Here the CDR3 reads CASSEARSYEQYF. CDR3 nucleotides: TGTGCCAGCAGTGAAGCAAGGTCCTACGAGCAGTACTTC. The rearrangement links TRBV6-1 to TRBJ2-7; D remains ambiguous. V shed 0 bases and J shed 1 base, with 4 bases lying between them. The CDR3 runs 13 residues. Germline assignment: CDR1 MNHNS and CDR2 SASEGT.

The rearrangement uses TRBV6-1 and TRBJ2-3; 10 nucleotides line up with TRBD1. This CDR3 is 15 amino acids long. V shed 6 bases, J shed 2 bases, and the junction held 5 bases outside the gene matches. Germline-derived CDR1 and CDR2 are MNHNS and SASEGT. This CDR3 reads CASSTGTGVTDTQYF. Written as DNA, the CDR3 is TGTGCCAGCAGCACCGGGACAGGGGTCACAGATACGCAGTATTTT.

The CDR3 DNA sequence: TGTGCCAGCAGCTTAGTGGCAGGGGTTAACAATGAGCAGTTCTTC. It is translated as CASSLVAGVNNEQFF. The chain combines TRBV7-2 with TRBJ2-1; tentative D call: TRBD1 (6 bases). Per the germline V gene, CDR1 is SGHTA and CDR2 is FQGNSA. This CDR3 has 15 residues. V was trimmed by 1 base and J by 5 bases, leaving 12 bases between them.

J is TRBJ1-2 and V is TRBV6-5, with unresolved D. The CDR3 loop spans 13 amino acids. The germline V gene has CDR1 MNHEY and CDR2 SVGAGI. V was cut by 10 bases and J by 1 base, with 13 bases left in between. The CDR3 sequence: CATSPTGNYGYTF. As DNA, the CDR3 is TGTGCCACCTCCCCCACGGGTAACTATGGCTACACCTTC.

This clone appeared many times. The rearrangement uses TRBV30 and TRBJ1-1, with 7 bases that match TRBD1. V was clipped by 3 bases and J by 1 base; unmatched bases: 5. Germline V lookup: CDR1 GTSNPN, CDR2 SVGIG (reference sequence). This CDR3 spans 14 amino acids. The CDR3 spells CAWRDRDRNTEAFF. The CDR3 DNA sequence: TGTGCCTGGAGGGACCGGGACAGGAACACTGAAGCTTTCTTT.

Of note for this clone: The same CDR3 also results from other DNA sequences found in this sample. The rearrangement uses TRBV9 and TRBJ1-5; unclear D gene. Trimming cost V 0 bases and J 4 bases, with 8 bases left between them. Germline-derived CDR1 and CDR2 are SGDLS and YYNGEE. The CDR3 sequence is 14 residues long. The DNA for the CDR3 is TGTGCCAGCAGCGTAGGGGGAGGGAATCAGCCCCAGCATTTT. Residues: CASSVGGGNQPQHF.

The V gene is TRBV27, the J gene TRBJ1-5; D gene unclear. Trimming took off 2 bases at V and 2 bases at J, with 10 bases between the two ends. CDR1 is MNHEY and CDR2 is SMNVEV in the germline V gene (reference sequence). The CDR3 has 15 amino acids. DNA for the CDR3: TGTGCCAGCAGTTTAGGTGGATGGGGCAATCAGCCCCAGCATTTT. Translation gives CASSLGGWGNQPQHF.

The rearrangement joins TRBV11-2 to TRBJ2-7; 8 nucleotides agree with TRBD1. The junction had 4 bases not matched to a gene; V was cut back by 6 bases and J by 3 bases. This CDR3 is 13 amino acids long. Germline-derived CDR1 and CDR2 are SGHAT and FQNNGV. The CDR3 DNA follows: TGTGCCAGCAGACTTGGACAGGGCTACGAGCAGTACTTC. Translation gives CASRLGQGYEQYF.

The V call is TRBV7-3, the J call TRBJ1-1; D remains ambiguous. The germline V and J ends were trimmed by 4 bases and 1 base, with 7 bases remaining between them. There are 13 residues in the CDR3. CDR1 and CDR2 (germline): SGHTA, FQGTGA. The CDR3 is CASSSEGNTEAFF. CDR3 in DNA: TGTGCCAGCAGCTCAGAGGGGAACACTGAAGCTTTCTTT.